This T cell receptor beta chain was obtained from a study of blood T cell repertoires in COVID-19. Across the study: COVID-19 samples collected from the United States, Italy and Spain covered acute and convalescent phases. From T cells, B-cell-depleted T cells, or PBMCs came the material, which was cDNA or gDNA.

J was trimmed by 4 bases and V by 4 bases; bases with no gene match: 0. The CDR3 is 14 amino acids. Germline V lookup: CDR1 ENHRY, CDR2 SYGVKD. Seattle's cohort entered during active infection and was followed longitudinally. The authors' processing: Estimates of nucleated cell counts were drawn from the amplification of reference gene primers. This table comes from immunoSEQ multiplex PCR, and its TCRdb copy is limited to in-frame clones, with some not included. That table is the source of V, J and clone size, and D and trimming were worked out from the DNA. The sample holds roughly 100,000 clones; 75% to 90% are singletons and the top ten take around 5.3%.

The sample comprised peripheral blood. This clonotype was sampled from a woman aged 45-59 years with COVID-19, enrolled during active disease. The chain combines TRBV10-3 with TRBJ2-3; TRBD2 matches 12 bases. The DNA for the CDR3 is TGTGCCATCAGTGGACTAGCGGGAGCAGATACGCAGTATTTT. Residues: CAISGLAGADTQYF.